Shown below are 10 T cell receptor beta chains from a single sample sequenced in a study of memory CD4+ T cells and cytomegalovirus serostatus. Produced via immunoSEQ multiplex PCR; TCRdb's table is partial and in-frame only. The profile shows about 62,000 clones, around 76% of them singletons. Single viable CD3+CD4+CD8-CD45RO+ cells were sorted as the memory CD4+ T cells. The sequenced sample was memory CD4+ T cells from blood. Receptors were obtained from an adult in good health and CMV-seropositive.

A remark on this clone: The sample holds other DNA sequences that translate to the same CDR3. The chain uses TRBV7-3 and TRBJ2-5; 7 bases are a match to TRBD2. Germline CDR1 SGHTA, CDR2 FQGTGA. The CDR3 sequence is 13 residues long. Trimming took 3 bases from V and 3 from J; bases not matched to a gene: 1. The CDR3 DNA reads as TGTGCCAGCAGCTTTGCGGGAGAAGAGACCCAGTACTTC. Translated: CASSFAGEETQYF.

The V gene is TRBV10-1, the J gene TRBJ2-1; unclear D gene. This CDR3 is built from 15 residues. V was trimmed by 2 bases and J by 1 base, leaving 9 bases between them. Looked up from germline, CDR1 is WNHNN and CDR2 is SYGVQD (reference sequence). The CDR3 protein is CASSEGRGSYNEQFF. CDR3 coding DNA: TGCGCCAGCAGTGAGGGCAGAGGATCCTACAATGAGCAGTTCTTC.

This chain uses TRBV27 with TRBJ2-3, with 15 positions matching TRBD2. J gave up 4 bases and V 6 bases, and 5 bases lay outside the gene matches. Germline loops: CDR1 MNHEY, CDR2 SMNVEV (reference sequence). The CDR3 is made up of 16 amino acids. In DNA, the CDR3 is TGTGCCAGCAGCCCCGGACTAGCGGGAGGGGCAGATACGCAGTATTTT. This codes for CASSPGLAGGADTQYF.

V is TRBV5-4 and J is TRBJ2-7; 9 nucleotides agree with TRBD2. Germline CDR1 is SGHNT and CDR2 is YYREEE (reference sequence). The CDR3 contains 15 residues. With V trimmed by 3 bases and J by 2 bases, 6 bases remained unmatched. The CDR3 DNA sequence: TGTGCCAGCAGCTATGGACTAGCGAGTACCTACGAGCAGTACTTC. Translating it yields CASSYGLASTYEQYF. The full variable domain, in which reference TRBV5-4 and TRBJ2-7 provide the parts outside the CDR3, is ETGVTQSPTHLIKTRGQQVTLRCSSQSGHNTVSWYQQALGQGPQFIFQYYREEENGRGNFPPRFSGLQFPNYSSELNVNALELDDSALYLCASSYGLASTYEQYFGPGTRLTVT.

The rearrangement links TRBV2 to TRBJ2-6; the D is unclear. The CDR3 is made up of 17 amino acids. Germline-derived CDR1 and CDR2 are SNHLY and FYNNEI. V gave up 4 bases and J gave up 0 bases, with 13 bases separating them. The CDR3, as DNA: TGTGCCAGCAGTGGCTTAGGCCGGAGCTCTGGGGCCAACGTCCTGACTTTC. It encodes CASSGLGRSSGANVLTF.

The chain employs TRBV19 and TRBJ1-4; no firm D call. Germline CDR1 LNHDA, CDR2 SQIVND (reference sequence). The CDR3 is 11 amino acids. V was clipped by 8 bases and J by 6 bases, with 7 bases between them. The CDR3 protein is CASRGDEKLFF. The CDR3 DNA sequence: TGTGCCAGTCGTGGGGATGAAAAACTGTTTTTT.

This chain links TRBV19 with TRBJ1-1, with a possible D match to TRBD1 (6 bases). Germline CDR1 is LNHDA and CDR2 is SQIVND (reference sequence). V lost 7 bases, J lost 5 bases, and 14 bases lay in between. This CDR3 spans 13 amino acids. Written as DNA, the CDR3 is TGTGCCAGTATCAGCAGGGGCGGGACTGAAGCTTTCTTT. Its translation is CASISRGGTEAFF.

The chain joins TRBV2 to TRBJ2-1; 12 bases map to TRBD2. V trimming: 7 bases; J trimming: 9 bases; junction bases outside the gene matches: 10. The CDR3 covers 15 residues. CDR1 and CDR2 (germline): SNHLY, FYNNEI. The CDR3 loop is CASTRTSGAWGEQFF. CDR3 nucleotides: TGTGCCAGCACCCGGACTAGCGGGGCCTGGGGTGAGCAGTTCTTC.

The genes are TRBV4-1 and TRBJ2-3; 7 bases are a match to TRBD1. Trimming cost V 2 bases and J 3 bases; bases outside gene matches: 5. This CDR3 has 15 amino acids. Per the germline V gene, CDR1 is MGHRA and CDR2 is YSYEKL. Written as DNA, the CDR3 is TGCGCCAGCAGCCAAACAGGGGTGAGAACAGATACGCAGTATTTT. This sequence encodes CASSQTGVRTDTQYF.

The chain has TRBV11-2 and TRBJ2-7; D is perhaps TRBD1 (6 bases). The CDR3 covers 14 residues. Germline loops: CDR1 SGHAT, CDR2 FQNNGV. Trimming stripped 5 bases from V and 7 bases from J, with 18 bases between. The CDR3 DNA follows: TGTGCCAGCAGCCCGCGACAGGACCGGCGGGAGCAGTACTTC. Protein product: CASSPRQDRREQYF.